The present entry profiles one TCR beta chain with its context. Its antigen is as yet unknown. The source of the sample is a study of T cells after yellow fever vaccination. Points from the study as a whole: The secondary T-cell response peaked on day 5, not day 15, but was weaker.

Trimming cost V 8 bases and J 4 bases, with 22 bases left between them. The CDR3 loop spans 16 amino acids. Germline CDR1 and CDR2: MNHEY and SVGAGI. The TCR cDNA carried a universal primer site and UMIs from 5'RACE template switching. TCRdb called the 5' RACE reads again in MiXCR, with one record for every CDR3 protein. The sample carries a few hundred thousand distinct CDR3 sequences, over 15% recorded once. This specimen consisted of PBMCs, obtained 15 days after the yellow fever booster vaccination. This clonotype was sampled from a man aged 25-45 years who received the YFV17D yellow fever vaccine. This chain uses TRBV6-5 with TRBJ2-3; a possible D gene is TRBD2 (6 bases). The CDR3 protein is CASLRRAPQGPDTQYF. The CDR3 nucleotides are TGTGCCAGCCTCAGGAGGGCCCCCCAAGGTCCAGATACGCAGTATTTT.